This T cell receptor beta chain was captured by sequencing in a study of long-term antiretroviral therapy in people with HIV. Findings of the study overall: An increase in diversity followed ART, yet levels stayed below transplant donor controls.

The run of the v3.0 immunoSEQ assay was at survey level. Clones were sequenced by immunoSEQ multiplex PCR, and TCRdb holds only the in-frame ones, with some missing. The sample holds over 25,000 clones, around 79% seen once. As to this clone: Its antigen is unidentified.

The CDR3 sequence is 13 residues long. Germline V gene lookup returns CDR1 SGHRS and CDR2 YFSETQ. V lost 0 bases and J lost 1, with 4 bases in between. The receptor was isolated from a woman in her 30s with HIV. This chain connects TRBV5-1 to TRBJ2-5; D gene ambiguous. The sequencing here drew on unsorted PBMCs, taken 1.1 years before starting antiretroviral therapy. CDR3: CASSLVPQETQYF. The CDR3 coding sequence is TGCGCCAGCAGCTTGGTTCCCCAAGAGACCCAGTACTTC.